These 4 T cell receptor beta chains came from one sample sequenced in a study of T cell changes during pregnancy in multiple sclerosis. Using immunoSEQ multiplex PCR, the repertoire was profiled, and TCRdb retains in-frame clones only, with some absent. The sample contains 10,000 to 13,000 clones, approximately 90% of which appear only once. The source material was CD8+ T cells from peripheral blood mononuclear cells, sampled in the first trimester of pregnancy. These receptors all come from a female donor in good health, enrolled as a control in a pregnancy study.

The chain uses TRBV7-6 and TRBJ2-7; D is undetermined. Trimming stripped 1 base from V and 1 base from J, with 8 bases between. The V gene's germline CDR1 is SGHVS and CDR2 FNYEAQ. The CDR3 contains 14 residues. The CDR3 loop reads CASSLGPESYEQYF. The CDR3 DNA reads as TGTGCCAGCAGCTTAGGTCCGGAGTCCTACGAGCAGTACTTC.

The chain has TRBV5-1 and TRBJ1-6; D is ambiguous. V was pared by 0 bases and J by 0 bases, with 10 bases between. This CDR3 has 17 residues. CDR1 is SGHRS and CDR2 is YFSETQ in the germline V gene. The CDR3 loop reads CASSLGPESSYNSPLHF. DNA of the CDR3: TGCGCCAGCAGCTTGGGTCCCGAGAGCTCCTATAATTCACCCCTCCACTTT.

The chain links TRBV29-1 to TRBJ2-3; D is ambiguous. Germline assignment: CDR1 SQVTM and CDR2 ANQGSEA. With 4 bases removed from V and 3 bases from J, the gap between germline ends came to 11 bases. The CDR3 is made up of 13 amino acids. The DNA of the CDR3 is TGCAGCGTTGTCCCAGGAATAACAGATACGCAGTATTTT. Translated, it gives CSVVPGITDTQYF.

V gene TRBV4-3 combines with J gene TRBJ1-2; perhaps TRBD1 as D (5 bases). The length of the CDR3 is 18 residues. Germline assignment: CDR1 LGHNA and CDR2 YSLEER. The germline V and J ends were trimmed by 0 bases and 0 bases, with 17 bases remaining between them. The DNA of the CDR3 is TGCGCCAGCAGCCAAGACCTGCGTGGGGCAGGGTCTAACTATGGCTACACCTTC. It encodes CASSQDLRGAGSNYGYTF.